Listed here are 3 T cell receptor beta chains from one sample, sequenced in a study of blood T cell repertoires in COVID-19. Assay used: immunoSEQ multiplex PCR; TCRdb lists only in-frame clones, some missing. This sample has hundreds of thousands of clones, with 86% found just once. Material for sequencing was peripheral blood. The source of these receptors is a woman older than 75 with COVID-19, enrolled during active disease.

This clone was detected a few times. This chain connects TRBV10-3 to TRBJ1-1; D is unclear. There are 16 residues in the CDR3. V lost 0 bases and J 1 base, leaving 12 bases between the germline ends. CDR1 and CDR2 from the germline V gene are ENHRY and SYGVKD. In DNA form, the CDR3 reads TGTGCCATCAGTGAGTCCTCGGGAATGGGGAACACTGAAGCTTTCTTT. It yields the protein CAISESSGMGNTEAFF.

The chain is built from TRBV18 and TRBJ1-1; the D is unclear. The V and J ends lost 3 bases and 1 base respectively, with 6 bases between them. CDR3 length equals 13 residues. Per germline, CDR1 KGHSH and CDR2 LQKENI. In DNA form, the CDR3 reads TGTGCCAGCTCACCCGAGCGGAACACTGAAGCTTTCTTT. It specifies CASSPERNTEAFF.

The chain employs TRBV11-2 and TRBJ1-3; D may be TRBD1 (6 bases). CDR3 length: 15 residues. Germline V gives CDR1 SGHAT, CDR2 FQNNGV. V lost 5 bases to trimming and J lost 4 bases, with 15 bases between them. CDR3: CASSQGRGTGNTIYF. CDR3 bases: TGTGCCAGCAGCCAGGGAAGGGGGACCGGAAACACCATATATTTT.